Listed here is a single TCR beta chain. Its antigen is not known. This sample is part of a study of memory CD4+ T cells and cytomegalovirus serostatus. Study-level results: Suggested: most of the CMV-linked TCR signature lies in CD4+ memory cells.

Assay: immunoSEQ multiplex PCR; the TCRdb copy retains only in-frame clones and omits some. This sample has about 61,000 clones, with 60% to 85% found just once. Germline values: CDR1 SGDLS, CDR2 YYNGEE. After removal of 2 bases from V and 7 bases from J, the junction contained 6 bases not matched to a gene. CDR3 length: 15 amino acids. Single viable CD3+CD4+CD8-CD45RO+ cells were sorted as the memory CD4+ T cells. Serum IgG to CMV pp150, pp28, p38 and p52 defined serostatus. Sequencing was done on a sample of memory CD4+ T cells from blood. The TCR sequence derives from an adult in good health and CMV-seronegative. Some clones in this sample may be carry-over from other donors' samples. The V call is TRBV9, the J call TRBJ2-3; 11 bases map to TRBD2. The CDR3 coding sequence is TGTGCCAGCAGCGTGCAGACTAGCGGGATCCATACGCAGTATTTT. This sequence encodes CASSVQTSGIHTQYF.